The 24 T cell receptor beta chains reported below all come from one sample, sequenced in a study of control samples from healthy donors and cancer patients (dated by TCRdb to 2019 to 2021). Libraries came from the immunoSEQ multiplex PCR assay. Imported from immuneACCESS, the table was reduced by TCRdb to in-frame sequences with V and J called. These copies leave out some clones; in studies compared against another copy, an unresolved V gene accounts for under half, and the cause of the remainder is not known. Here the sample has 35,000 to 50,000 clones; 80% to 90% occur a single time. The ten largest make up approximately 10% of the sample. Sequenced material: PBMCs. The receptors stem from an older woman with lung cancer.

The V gene is TRBV19, the J gene TRBJ1-2; 8 bases map to TRBD1. Germline V gives CDR1 LNHDA, CDR2 SQIVND (reference sequence). V was clipped by 7 bases and J by 6 bases; unmatched bases: 25. The CDR3 runs to 19 residues. DNA of the CDR3: TGTGCCAGTACCCCGCTGGGCCAGGGGGCATCGGCGCCCAACAATGGCTACACCTTC. Protein product: CASTPLGQGASAPNNGYTF.

The chain joins TRBV10-3 to TRBJ1-5, with D uncertain. V shed 6 bases and J shed 4 bases, with 13 bases lying between them. Germline CDR1 reads ENHRY; CDR2 reads SYGVKD. This CDR3 region has 14 residues. The CDR3 region has the DNA TGTGCCATCAGGACGGAAGGTGGTAATCAGCCCCAGCATTTT. Protein sequence: CAIRTEGGNQPQHF.

CDR3 in DNA: TGTGCCTGGAGTGTTGGCGGGAGGGGCACCTACGAGCAGTACTTC. It codes for CAWSVGGRGTYEQYF. The chain is built from TRBV30 and TRBJ2-7; 9 bases fit TRBD2. J was trimmed by 2 bases and V by 0 bases; bases with no gene match: 5. The CDR3 runs to 15 residues. Germline V gives CDR1 GTSNPN, CDR2 SVGIG (reference sequence).

The chain couples TRBV11-3 to TRBJ1-1, with a possible D match to TRBD1 (5 bases). The germline V gene has CDR1 SGHNT and CDR2 YENEEA. CDR3 length: 14 residues. With 3 bases removed from V and 0 bases from J, the gap between germline ends came to 8 bases. The CDR3 region has the DNA TGTGCCAGCAGCTTGTCAGGGATGAACACTGAAGCTTTCTTT. It codes for CASSLSGMNTEAFF.

This clone was detected a few times. The CDR3 protein is CAKGGGNTGELFF. Written as DNA, the CDR3 is TGTGCCAAAGGAGGAGGGAACACCGGGGAGCTGTTTTTT. The chain uses TRBV7-9 and TRBJ2-2, with D possibly TRBD2 on 5 matching bases. With 10 bases removed from V and 1 base from J, the gap between germline ends came to 10 bases. Germline V gives CDR1 SEHNR, CDR2 FQNEAQ (reference sequence). The CDR3 sequence is 13 residues long. The full variable domain, its missing parts supplied by reference TRBV7-9 and TRBJ2-2, is DTGVSQNPRHKITKRGQNVTFRCDPISEHNRLYWYRQTLGQGPEFLTYFQNEAQLEKSRLLSDRFSAERPKGSFSTLEIQRTEQGDSAMYLCAKGGGNTGELFFGEGSRLTVL.

This chain links TRBV20-1 with TRBJ2-5; D unresolved. This CDR3 comprises 11 residues. The germline CDR1 and CDR2 sequences are DFQATT and SNEGSKA (reference sequence). Deletions cut 0 bases from V and 5 bases from J, with 4 bases between. CDR3 amino acids: CSARDLETQYF. CDR3 coding DNA: TGCAGTGCTAGAGATTTGGAGACCCAGTACTTC.

This chain uses TRBV5-1 with TRBJ2-6; D remains ambiguous. Trimming took 7 bases from V and 0 from J, leaving 5 bases between them. This CDR3 contains 13 residues. Germline V CDR1 and CDR2: SGHRS, YFSETQ. The CDR3 protein is CASSDSGANVLTF. In DNA, the CDR3 is TGCGCCAGCTCCGACTCTGGGGCCAACGTCCTGACTTTC.

This chain uses TRBV19 with TRBJ1-1; D not certain. This CDR3 spans 12 amino acids. V was clipped by 0 bases and J by 9 bases, with 8 bases between them. Germline V gene sequence: CDR1 LNHDA, CDR2 SQIVND (reference sequence). CDR3 DNA: TGTGCCAGTAGTATAGATCAATTTCAAGCTTTCTTT. It translates to CASSIDQFQAFF. Based on the CDR3 plus reference TRBV19 and TRBJ1-1, the full variable domain is DGGITQSPKYLFRKEGQNVTLSCEQNLNHDAMYWYRQDPGQGLRLIYYSQIVNDFQKGDIAEGYSVSREKKESFPLTVTSAQKNPTAFYLCASSIDQFQAFFGQGTRLTVV.

Remarks on this clone: Compared with germline, one end of the junction differs, possibly owing to a read error. V gene TRBV6-6 combines with J gene TRBJ2-2, with a weak D call TRBD1 (5 bases). Germline V gives CDR1 MNHNY, CDR2 SVGAGI (reference sequence). The CDR3 is made up of 15 amino acids. For the CDR3, the DNA is TGTGCCAGCAGTACCCAAGGGGCGAACGCCGGGGAGCTGTTTTTT. Its protein is CASSTQGANAGELFF.

V is TRBV6-1 and J is TRBJ2-7; 7 positions agree with TRBD1. V trimming: 0 bases; J trimming: 7 bases; junction bases outside the gene matches: 9. This CDR3 region has 15 residues. Germline values: CDR1 MNHNS, CDR2 SASEGT. CDR3 sequence reads: CASSEAGTAEEEQYF. In DNA, the CDR3 is TGTGCCAGCAGTGAAGCAGGGACAGCCGAGGAGGAGCAGTACTTC.

This chain links TRBV9 with TRBJ2-1; 7 positions match TRBD1. Germline assignment: CDR1 SGDLS and CDR2 YYNGEE. The CDR3 extends over 14 amino acids. J was trimmed by 7 bases and V by 3 bases; bases with no gene match: 7. The CDR3 loop is CASSEGQGDNEQFF. The CDR3 coding sequence is TGTGCCAGCAGCGAGGGGCAGGGGGATAATGAGCAGTTCTTC.

This clone was detected a few times. The chain carries TRBV19 and TRBJ1-2, with a tentative D call TRBD1 (5 bases). Germline V lookup: CDR1 LNHDA, CDR2 SQIVND (reference sequence). The CDR3 loop spans 14 amino acids. Trimming removed 0 bases from V and 7 bases from J, with 12 bases in between. The CDR3 reads CASSIDLGEGGYTF. The CDR3 DNA follows: TGTGCCAGTAGTATAGATCTGGGGGAAGGTGGCTACACCTTC.

The chain carries TRBV28 and TRBJ1-1, with D possibly TRBD1 on 6 matching bases. In germline, CDR1 is MDHEN, CDR2 SYDVKM. CDR3 length: 16 amino acids. The V gene lost 2 bases and the J gene lost 0 bases, with 13 bases spanning the gap. The CDR3 region is CASSLPKDRMNTEAFF. DNA of the CDR3: TGTGCCAGCAGTTTACCAAAAGACAGGATGAACACTGAAGCTTTCTTT.

This chain joins TRBV4-1 and TRBJ2-3; no definite D call. This CDR3 contains 17 residues. Germline V gene sequence: CDR1 MGHRA, CDR2 YSYEKL. V was pared by 1 base and J by 3 bases, with 17 bases between. The CDR3 protein is CASSQGRPRKLTDTQYF. The DNA for the CDR3 is TGCGCCAGCAGCCAAGGTAGGCCCAGAAAACTGACAGATACGCAGTATTTT.

This clone has only one observation. V usage is TRBV9 and J usage is TRBJ1-1; D gene unclear. Germline V gene sequence: CDR1 SGDLS, CDR2 YYNGEE. Trimming left V 3 bases short and J 3 bases short, with 12 bases between. The CDR3 has 14 residues. The CDR3 coding sequence is TGTGCCAGCAGCGCGACGGGATCGGACACTGAAGCTTTCTTT. It specifies CASSATGSDTEAFF. Full variable domain (outside the CDR3, taken from reference TRBV9 and TRBJ1-1): DSGVTQTPKHLITATGQRVTLRCSPRSGDLSVYWYQQSLDQGLQFLIQYYNGEERAKGNILERFSAQQFPDLHSELNLSSLELGDSALYFCASSATGSDTEAFFGQGTRLTVV.

The chain recombines TRBV9 with TRBJ1-3; no definite D call. The CDR3 spans 15 residues. V was shortened by 4 bases and J by 0 bases, with 11 bases between the two germline ends. Germline CDR1 is SGDLS and CDR2 is YYNGEE. CDR3 loop: CASSLAISSGNTIYF. The CDR3 DNA is TGTGCCAGCAGCTTGGCCATCAGCTCTGGAAACACCATATATTTT.

The chain uses TRBV7-3 and TRBJ1-1; a weak D match, TRBD1 (6 bases). Germline V gene data show CDR1 as SGHTA and CDR2 as FQGTGA. The CDR3 runs to 15 residues. Trimming shortened V by 1 base and J by 5 bases, and 14 bases separated the two germline ends. In nucleotides, the CDR3 is TGTGCCAGCAGCTTAATACCTACAGGGAGTACTGAAGCTTTCTTT. This encodes CASSLIPTGSTEAFF.

The chain combines TRBV19 with TRBJ2-1; TRBD2 aligns across 8 bases. Germline V lookup: CDR1 LNHDA, CDR2 SQIVND (reference sequence). The length of the CDR3 is 13 residues. The V and J ends lost 3 bases and 15 bases, in that order; junction bases with no gene match: 10. The chain's CDR3 is CASSMGDSGTGFF. The CDR3 bases are TGTGCCAGTAGTATGGGGGATAGCGGGACGGGGTTCTTC.

The chain combines TRBV6-1 with TRBJ2-1; 7 bases align to TRBD2. The CDR3 runs to 15 residues. The ends lost 5 bases at V and 8 bases at J; junction bases unmatched: 12. Germline V gives CDR1 MNHNS, CDR2 SASEGT. The CDR3 DNA follows: TGTGCCAGCAGTCTCTACGGGAGGTCAAGGGATGAGCAGTTCTTC. This encodes CASSLYGRSRDEQFF.

This chain joins TRBV11-2 and TRBJ2-3; D is unclear. The CDR3 is made up of 16 amino acids. The ends were cut back, 0 bases at V and 2 bases at J, with 12 bases in the middle. Germline V gives CDR1 SGHAT, CDR2 FQNNGV. CDR3 nucleotides: TGTGCCAGCAGCTTAGATCGGCCAGCTATCACAGATACGCAGTATTTT. It is translated as CASSLDRPAITDTQYF.

The rearrangement uses TRBV2 and TRBJ2-2; TRBD1 matches at 9 bases. Germline-derived CDR1 and CDR2 are SNHLY and FYNNEI. The V gene end was trimmed by 5 bases and the J gene end by 2 bases; junction bases not matched to a gene: 9. This CDR3 comprises 17 residues. The CDR3 protein is CASSLTGGGGNTGELFF. The CDR3 nucleotides are TGTGCCAGCAGTCTAACAGGGGGCGGGGGCAACACCGGGGAGCTGTTTTTT. Full variable domain (rest looked up from reference TRBV2 and TRBJ2-2): EPEVTQTPSHQVTQMGQEVILRCVPISNHLYFYWYRQILGQKVEFLVSFYNNEISEKSEIFDDQFSVERPDGSNFTLKIRSTKLEDSAMYFCASSLTGGGGNTGELFFGEGSRLTVL.

This chain uses TRBV2 with TRBJ1-4; no reliable D call. The CDR3 runs to 14 residues. The V end lost 6 bases, the J end lost 5 bases, and 13 bases lay between the germline ends. Germline lookup yields CDR1 SNHLY and CDR2 FYNNEI. DNA of the CDR3: TGTGCCAGCAGCATACCCGTGGAAAATGAAAAACTGTTTTTT. It translates to CASSIPVENEKLFF.

This clone came up a few times. The chain is built from TRBV11-2 and TRBJ2-2, with a weak D call TRBD1 (6 bases). Germline V CDR1 and CDR2: SGHAT, FQNNGV. CDR3 length: 16 amino acids. V lost 5 bases and J 1 base, leaving 14 bases between the germline ends. CDR3 coding DNA: TGTGCCAGCAGCAGAAACAGGGTACGGAACACCGGGGAGCTGTTTTTT. Its translation: CASSRNRVRNTGELFF.

The CDR3 region is CASSLGTAYEQYF. The CDR3 coding sequence is TGTGCCAGTAGTCTTGGGACAGCATACGAGCAGTACTTC. The V and J genes are TRBV19 and TRBJ2-7, with 7 bases identical to TRBD1. CDR1 LNHDA and CDR2 SQIVND come from the germline V gene (reference sequence). The length of the CDR3 is 13 residues. V was pared by 5 bases and J by 4 bases, with 5 bases of the junction left unmatched.